This T cell receptor (beta chain) stems from a study of beta chain features in type 1 diabetes. Study results and limitations: People with Type 1 diabetes carried modestly yet significantly shorter TCRB CDR3s in all four CD4+ subsets. Type 1 diabetes patients had fewer VDJ junction insertions and more deletions.

This clone was detected only a few times. Antigen: not known. Every bit of the isolated RNA underwent reverse transcription, so sequencing read expressed TCRB transcripts. The assay was immunoSEQ multiplex PCR, and TCRdb's table has in-frame clones only and misses some. The sample consists of around 650,000 clones, around 12% of them appearing once. The CDR3 loop spans 15 amino acids. Per germline, CDR1 ENHRY and CDR2 SYGVKD. V gave up 6 bases and J gave up 4 bases, with 16 bases separating them. The specimen sequenced was naive CD4+ T cells from blood. This rearrangement joins TRBV10-3 to TRBJ1-3; TRBD1 is a possible D gene (5 bases). The sequence was obtained from a man aged 25 to 40 with type 1 diabetes. The DNA for the CDR3 is TGTGCCATCAGCCCCGGGACCTCGGGGGGAAACACCATATATTTT. The encoded protein is CAISPGTSGGNTIYF.